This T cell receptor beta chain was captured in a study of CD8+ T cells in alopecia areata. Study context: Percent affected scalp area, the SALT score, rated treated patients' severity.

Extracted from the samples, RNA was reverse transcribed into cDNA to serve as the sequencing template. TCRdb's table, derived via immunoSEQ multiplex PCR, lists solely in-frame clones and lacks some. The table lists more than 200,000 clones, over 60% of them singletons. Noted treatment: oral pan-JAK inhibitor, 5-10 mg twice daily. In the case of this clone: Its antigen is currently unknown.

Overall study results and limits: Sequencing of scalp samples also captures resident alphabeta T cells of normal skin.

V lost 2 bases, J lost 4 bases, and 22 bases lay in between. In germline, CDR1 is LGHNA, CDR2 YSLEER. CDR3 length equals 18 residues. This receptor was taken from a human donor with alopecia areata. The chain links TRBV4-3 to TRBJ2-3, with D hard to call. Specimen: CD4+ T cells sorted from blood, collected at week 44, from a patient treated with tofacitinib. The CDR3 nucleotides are TGCGCCAGCAGCCAAAAGGCCCACAGAGGTGGCGGTCCAGATACGCAGTATTTT. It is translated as CASSQKAHRGGGPDTQYF.